These 26 T cell receptor beta chains were all obtained from the same sample, sequenced in a study of blood T cell repertoires in COVID-19. Assay used: immunoSEQ multiplex PCR; TCRdb lists only in-frame clones, some missing. The table lists nearly 350,000 clones, 85% to 90% of them singletons. Source material: peripheral blood. These receptors originate from a woman between 45 and 60 years old with COVID-19, enrolled during active disease.

The V gene is TRBV7-2, the J gene TRBJ2-1; the D gene is possibly TRBD1 (5 bases). V lost 4 bases and J 9 bases, leaving 19 bases between the germline ends. The CDR3 runs to 15 residues. Germline lookup yields CDR1 SGHTA and CDR2 FQGNSA. CDR3: CASSSFRTPTSEQFF. The CDR3 DNA follows: TGTGCCAGCAGCTCTTTCCGGACACCCACCAGTGAGCAGTTCTTC. The entire variable domain, with the rest obtained from reference TRBV7-2 and TRBJ2-1, is as follows: GAGVSQSPSNKVTEKGKDVELRCDPISGHTALYWYRQSLGQGLEFLIYFQGNSAPDKSGLPSDRFSAERTGGSVSTLTIQRTQQEDSAVYLCASSSFRTPTSEQFFGPGTRLTVL.

This clone was seen only once. The chain combines TRBV5-1 with TRBJ2-3; D is uncertain. The CDR3 loop spans 13 amino acids. The germline CDR1 and CDR2 sequences are SGHRS and YFSETQ. V gave up 4 bases and J gave up 2 bases, with 8 bases separating them. CDR3 DNA sequence: TGCGCCAGCAGCGAGGAGTTCACAGATACGCAGTATTTT. Translation: CASSEEFTDTQYF.

The CDR3 DNA is TGTGCCAGCAGCTTCGGACTAGCGGGACGCTCCTACGAGCAGTACTTC. Protein product: CASSFGLAGRSYEQYF. The J gene is TRBJ2-7, the V gene TRBV5-4; TRBD2 matches at 12 bases. Trimming cost V 2 bases and J 0 bases; bases outside gene matches: 3. The germline CDR1 and CDR2 sequences are SGHNT and YYREEE (reference sequence). The CDR3 extends over 16 amino acids.

This chain links TRBV6-5 with TRBJ1-4; a weak D match, TRBD1 (6 bases). Germline V gives CDR1 MNHEY, CDR2 SVGAGI. Trimming left V 4 bases short and J 3 bases short, with 15 bases between. The CDR3 spans 16 residues. Here the CDR3 DNA reads TGTGCCAGCAGTTCTGGGGGCAGGTTCGCTAATGAAAAACTGTTTTTT. Translating gives CASSSGGRFANEKLFF.

This chain connects TRBV18 to TRBJ2-7; possible D gene TRBD1, 6 bases. Germline CDR1 reads KGHSH; CDR2 reads LQKENI. Trimming shortened V by 6 bases and J by 3 bases, and 12 bases separated the two germline ends. The CDR3 sequence is 13 residues long. The chain's CDR3 is CASSPNRDYEQYF. As DNA, the CDR3 is TGTGCCAGCTCCCCGAACAGGGACTACGAGCAGTACTTC.

This chain links TRBV11-2 with TRBJ2-3, with TRBD1 matching 8 bases. Germline CDR1 and CDR2: SGHAT and FQNNGV. J lost 6 bases, V lost 3 bases, and 11 bases had no gene match. The CDR3 contains 16 residues. The CDR3 here is CASSFGQGGPVDTQYF. DNA for the CDR3: TGTGCCAGCAGCTTTGGACAGGGAGGCCCTGTGGATACGCAGTATTTT.

CDR3 coding DNA: TGTGCCTGGAGTGTATTAGCGTCCGGGACTAGCGGGAGATCCTCCTACAATGAGCAGTTCTTC. Amino acid sequence: CAWSVLASGTSGRSSYNEQFF. The chain employs TRBV30 and TRBJ2-1; the match to TRBD2 covers 14 bases. This CDR3 is 21 amino acids long. Trimming at V came to 0 bases and at J to 0 bases, leaving 13 bases not matched to a gene. Per germline, CDR1 GTSNPN and CDR2 SVGIG (reference sequence). Full variable domain (outside the CDR3, taken from reference TRBV30 and TRBJ2-1): SQTIHQWPATLVQPVGSPLSLECTVEGTSNPNLYWYRQAAGRGLQLLFYSVGIGQISSEVPQNLSASRPQDRQFILSSKKLLLSDSGFYLCAWSVLASGTSGRSSYNEQFFGPGTRLTVL.

The chain couples TRBV19 to TRBJ2-2; 7 nucleotides line up with TRBD1. Germline V gene lookup returns CDR1 LNHDA and CDR2 SQIVND (reference sequence). The CDR3 extends over 16 amino acids. Germline trimming cut 3 bases from V and 2 bases from J; bases unmatched to any gene: 6. The CDR3 DNA follows: TGTGCCAGTAGTATGGTCCCAGGGGGAAACACCGGGGAGCTGTTTTTT. Amino acid sequence: CASSMVPGGNTGELFF.

The chain uses TRBV9 and TRBJ1-1; 7 positions match TRBD1. The CDR3 length is 14 residues. Losses at the gene ends were 4 bases for V and 4 bases for J; bases not matched to a gene: 7. Germline V gene sequence: CDR1 SGDLS, CDR2 YYNGEE. CDR3 bases: TGTGCCAGCAGCTTCCGACAGGGAGGCACTGAAGCTTTCTTT. It translates to CASSFRQGGTEAFF. Full variable domain (missing parts from reference TRBV9 and TRBJ1-1): DSGVTQTPKHLITATGQRVTLRCSPRSGDLSVYWYQQSLDQGLQFLIQYYNGEERAKGNILERFSAQQFPDLHSELNLSSLELGDSALYFCASSFRQGGTEAFFGQGTRLTVV.

This sequence joins TRBV27 and TRBJ2-7; a weak D match, TRBD2 (6 bases). V lost 6 bases and J lost 1, with 19 bases in between. CDR1 is MNHEY, CDR2 SMNVEV, per germline (reference sequence). This CDR3 has 16 amino acids. The CDR3 sequence is CASRNGVGGASYEQYF. The CDR3 DNA is TGTGCCAGCAGGAATGGTGTCGGCGGGGCGTCCTACGAGCAGTACTTC.

The rearrangement joins TRBV5-1 to TRBJ2-7; 7 nucleotides align to TRBD2. Per germline, CDR1 SGHRS and CDR2 YFSETQ. The CDR3 has 15 residues. The junction had 5 bases not matched to a gene; V was cut back by 1 base and J by 1 base. The DNA of the CDR3 is TGCGCCAGCAGCTTGTCAGCGGGAAGATCCTACGAGCAGTACTTC. Its translation: CASSLSAGRSYEQYF.

This chain's CDR3 is CASSPRGSGNTIYF. The CDR3 DNA follows: TGTGCCAGCAGCCCCAGGGGCTCTGGAAACACCATATATTTT. The rearrangement links TRBV3-1 (or the pseudogene TRBV3-2) to TRBJ1-3; TRBD1 might be the D (6 bases). The V end lost 4 bases, the J end lost 0 bases, and 7 bases lay between the germline ends. Germline values: CDR1 LGHDT, CDR2 YNNKEL (reference sequence). The CDR3 covers 14 residues.

J is TRBJ2-7 and V is TRBV3-1 (or the pseudogene TRBV3-2); 9 bases map to TRBD1. The CDR3 contains 15 residues. The ends lost 4 bases at V and 7 bases at J; junction bases unmatched: 11. Germline values: CDR1 LGHDT, CDR2 YNNKEL (reference sequence). The CDR3, as DNA: TGTGCCAGCAGCCCCGGGACAGGGTATTTGGGAGAGCAGTACTTC. It encodes CASSPGTGYLGEQYF.

J is TRBJ2-3 and V is TRBV19; D gene unclear. Trimming pared 3 bases from V and 6 bases from J, leaving 16 bases between. CDR1 and CDR2 (germline): LNHDA, SQIVND (reference sequence). The CDR3 has 15 residues. The CDR3 spells CASSILPRPADTQYF. The DNA for the CDR3 is TGTGCCAGTAGTATTTTGCCGCGGCCCGCCGATACGCAGTATTTT. The full variable domain, completed using reference TRBV19 and TRBJ2-3, is DGGITQSPKYLFRKEGQNVTLSCEQNLNHDAMYWYRQDPGQGLRLIYYSQIVNDFQKGDIAEGYSVSREKKESFPLTVTSAQKNPTAFYLCASSILPRPADTQYFGPGTRLTVL.

The rearrangement links TRBV7-9 to TRBJ1-2, with TRBD1 matching 7 bases. The V gene end was trimmed by 5 bases and the J gene end by 0 bases; junction bases not matched to a gene: 9. From germline, CDR1 is SEHNR and CDR2 FQNEAQ (reference sequence). The CDR3 extends over 16 amino acids. The CDR3 nucleotides read TGTGCCAGCAGCCCACGACTCGACAGGGCTAACTATGGCTACACCTTC. This sequence encodes CASSPRLDRANYGYTF.

A remark on this clone: The sample holds other DNA sequences that translate to the same CDR3. V and J are TRBV11-2 and TRBJ1-3, with 7 bases aligning to TRBD1. The CDR3 is made up of 16 amino acids. With V trimmed by 3 bases and J by 4 bases, 9 bases remained unmatched. Germline loops: CDR1 SGHAT, CDR2 FQNNGV. DNA for the CDR3: TGTGCCAGCAGCTTTAGCTTGACAGGGTCGGGAAACACCATATATTTT. This sequence encodes CASSFSLTGSGNTIYF.

This chain uses TRBV3-1 (or the pseudogene TRBV3-2) with TRBJ2-3, with 13 bases matching TRBD2. The CDR3 runs 17 residues. V dropped 1 base and J dropped 3; count of bases not matched to a gene: 4. The germline gives CDR1 LGHDT, CDR2 YNNKEL (reference sequence). The CDR3 region is CASSQGTSGRSTDTQYF. CDR3 DNA: TGTGCCAGCAGCCAAGGGACTAGCGGGAGATCTACAGATACGCAGTATTTT.

The rearrangement links TRBV11-2 to TRBJ1-3; D remains ambiguous. Germline assignment: CDR1 SGHAT and CDR2 FQNNGV. The CDR3 extends over 14 amino acids. With 4 bases removed from V and 2 bases from J, the gap between germline ends came to 9 bases. CDR3 in amino acids: CASSSDTAGNTIYF. The CDR3 region has the DNA TGTGCCAGCAGCTCAGACACAGCTGGAAACACCATATATTTT. Filled out from reference TRBV11-2 and TRBJ1-3, the complete variable domain reads EAGVAQSPRYKIIEKRQSVAFWCNPISGHATLYWYQQILGQGPKLLIQFQNNGVVDDSQLPKDRFSAERLKGVDSTLKIQPAKLEDSAVYLCASSSDTAGNTIYFGEGSWLTVV.

The chain carries TRBV6-5 and TRBJ1-1; D may be TRBD1 (6 bases). Germline V gives CDR1 MNHEY, CDR2 SVGAGI. V was shortened by 11 bases and J by 1 base, with 11 bases between the two germline ends. This CDR3 is built from 12 residues. The DNA for the CDR3 is TGTGCCGGGAGGGGGACGAACACTGAAGCTTTCTTT. It encodes CAGRGTNTEAFF.

The V and J genes are TRBV3-1 (or the pseudogene TRBV3-2) and TRBJ2-5; the D gene is possibly TRBD2 (6 bases). Trimming took off 2 bases at V and 2 bases at J, with 12 bases between the two ends. Germline assignment: CDR1 LGHDT and CDR2 YNNKEL (reference sequence). The CDR3 loop spans 15 amino acids. Here the CDR3 reads CASSQSTDYQETQYF. In nucleotides, the CDR3 is TGTGCCAGCAGCCAATCCACGGACTATCAAGAGACCCAGTACTTC.

This clone was seen a single time. The chain employs TRBV5-8 and TRBJ2-7; 9 positions match TRBD1. Trimming at V came to 4 bases and at J to 3 bases, leaving 14 bases not matched to a gene. The CDR3 has 17 residues. CDR1 is SGHTS, CDR2 YDEGEE, per germline. In DNA form, the CDR3 reads TGTGCCAGCAGCCCGCTTCCGGGACAGGGTCGAGACTACGAGCAGTACTTC. Its protein product is CASSPLPGQGRDYEQYF.

The rearrangement joins TRBV5-4 to TRBJ2-7; 9 bases agree with TRBD2. This CDR3 region has 13 residues. J gave up 5 bases and V 5 bases, and 5 bases lay outside the gene matches. Germline V gene sequence: CDR1 SGHNT, CDR2 YYREEE (reference sequence). CDR3 DNA sequence: TGTGCCAGCAGTTTAGCGGGAGCACACGAGCAGTACTTC. It codes for CASSLAGAHEQYF.

This chain links TRBV5-1 with TRBJ2-5; TRBD1 matches 7 bases. Germline V gene sequence: CDR1 SGHRS, CDR2 YFSETQ. Trimming took 0 bases from V and 4 from J; bases not matched to a gene: 3. There are 14 residues in the CDR3. CDR3 coding DNA: TGCGCCAGCAGCTTGGGCAGGGGGAGAGAGACCCAGTACTTC. This gives the protein CASSLGRGRETQYF.

This sequence joins TRBV24-1 and TRBJ2-7; 7 positions match TRBD2. Germline assignment: CDR1 KGHDR and CDR2 SFDVKD. This CDR3 is built from 13 residues. Trimming took 9 bases from V and 5 from J; bases not matched to a gene: 9. CDR3 sequence reads: CATAPGGGHEQYF. The CDR3 region has the DNA TGTGCCACCGCGCCGGGGGGAGGCCACGAGCAGTACTTC.

Only a few counts were recorded for this clone. V gene TRBV13 combines with J gene TRBJ1-2; 8 bases are shared with TRBD1. Looked up from germline, CDR1 is PRHDT and CDR2 is FYEKMQ (reference sequence). Germline trimming cut 2 bases from V and 8 bases from J; bases unmatched to any gene: 7. The CDR3 extends over 14 amino acids. The CDR3 spells CASSLTSRTGGYTF. The DNA for the CDR3 is TGTGCCAGCAGCTTAACGAGCCGGACAGGGGGCTACACCTTC.

The chain joins TRBV30 to TRBJ2-2; possible D gene TRBD1, 5 bases. Germline CDR1 GTSNPN, CDR2 SVGIG (reference sequence). V gave up 4 bases and J gave up 6 bases, with 24 bases separating them. The CDR3 has 17 amino acids. CDR3 protein: CAWMWVRSAGQAGELFF. In nucleotides, the CDR3 is TGTGCCTGGATGTGGGTTCGATCGGCAGGGCAGGCCGGGGAGCTGTTTTTT.